Listed below are T cell receptor beta chains from one sample, sequenced in a study of blood T cell repertoires in COVID-19. Libraries were prepared by immunoSEQ multiplex PCR; TCRdb keeps only in-frame clonotypes and omits some of them. The table includes 130,000 to 150,000 clones, around four fifths detected once. Input material: peripheral blood. Receptors were obtained from a human donor in a cohort sampled during active COVID-19. Each CDR3 is given with its conserved first and last residue. The D gene is left open where the match is weak. Size is stated for part of the rows, as once, few or many counts, or as a class when the clone is expanded.

cdr3_nt | cdr3_aa | clone_size | j_call | d_call | v_call
TGTGCCAGCAGAGACCCACAGGGGGCAGCGGGAAATGAGCAGTTCTTC | CASRDPQGAAGNEQFF | NA | TRBJ2-1 | TRBD1 | TRBV2
TGTGCCAGTACCGCGGGGGGGGGCACAGATACGCAGTATTTT | CASTAGGGTDTQYF | NA | TRBJ2-3 | TRBD2 | TRBV19
TGTGCCAGCAGCTTGCGGGGAAATCAGCCCCAGCATTTT | CASSLRGNQPQHF | NA | TRBJ1-5 | NA | TRBV5-8
TGTGCCAGCAGTCTCTGGCGGGAGGGAAACACCATATATTTT | CASSLWREGNTIYF | NA | TRBJ1-3 | NA | TRBV28
TGCGCCAGCAGCTTAGGCCAAGCGGGGGGATACAATGAGCAGTTCTTC | CASSLGQAGGYNEQFF | NA | TRBJ2-1 | TRBD2 | TRBV5-1
TGTGCCAGCAGCTTAGACGCAGCGCCCTACAATGAGCAGTTCTTC | CASSLDAAPYNEQFF | NA | TRBJ2-1 | NA | TRBV7-9
TGTGCCAGCAGTTTAACGGGGCAGGGGAGTCAGCCCCAGCATTTT | CASSLTGQGSQPQHF | once | TRBJ1-5 | NA | TRBV6-2/TRBV6-3
TGCGCCAGCAACTCGGGACAGGGGGCTTACGAGCAGTACTTC | CASNSGQGAYEQYF | NA | TRBJ2-7 | TRBD1 | TRBV5-1
TGTGCCAGCAGCCGACAGGGGTATGGCTACACCTTC | CASSRQGYGYTF | NA | TRBJ1-2 | TRBD1 | TRBV5-6
TGTGCCAGCACTGTGGGAGTCGTACCTAACTATGGCTACACCTTC | CASTVGVVPNYGYTF | once | TRBJ1-2 | NA | TRBV28
TGTGCCAGCAGTGATACGGTTCACAGGGCTGGCTACACCTTC | CASSDTVHRAGYTF | NA | TRBJ1-2 | NA | TRBV6-4
TGTGCCAGTAGTATGGGACAGGATAATTCACCCCTCCACTTT | CASSMGQDNSPLHF | once | TRBJ1-6 | TRBD1 | TRBV19
TGTGCCAGTAGACCCCCCGGAGCACATCAGAGAGATACGCAGTATTTT | CASRPPGAHQRDTQYF | NA | TRBJ2-3 | NA | TRBV19
TGCGCCAGCAGCTCCGGTCAGGGTCGAGATACGCAGTATTTT | CASSSGQGRDTQYF | once | TRBJ2-3 | NA | TRBV5-1
TGTGCCAGCTCACCGGAGGGGAGGTGGAACACTGAAGCTTTCTTT | CASSPEGRWNTEAFF | NA | TRBJ1-1 | NA | TRBV18
TGTGCCAGCAGCTGGGACACCCTTTCGAACACTGAAGCTTTCTTT | CASSWDTLSNTEAFF | few | TRBJ1-1 | NA | TRBV5-4
TGTGCCAGCAGCCCCGGCGGGGGCTATTCACCCCTCCACTTT | CASSPGGGYSPLHF | NA | TRBJ1-6 | NA | TRBV7-8
TGCGCCAGCAGCTTTATAGCGGGGGGCCGCGGGGATACGCAGTATTTT | CASSFIAGGRGDTQYF | NA | TRBJ2-3 | TRBD2 | TRBV5-1
TGTGCCAGCAGCGTTGTTGGGACTGACAATCAGCCCCAGCATTTT | CASSVVGTDNQPQHF | NA | TRBJ1-5 | NA | TRBV7-9
TGTGCCAGCAGCCCCCCTGGACAGGCCGGCAAAAACATTCAGTACTTC | CASSPPGQAGKNIQYF | NA | TRBJ2-4 | TRBD1 | TRBV6-6
TGTGCCAGCAGTGACTCCGGGGGGGGAGTCTATGGCTACACCTTC | CASSDSGGGVYGYTF | NA | TRBJ1-2 | NA | TRBV6-4
TGTGCCAGCAGCGGAGGAGGAGCGGGGGACTCCTACAATGAGCAGTTCTTC | CASSGGGAGDSYNEQFF | once | TRBJ2-1 | TRBD2 | TRBV5-4
TGTGCCAGCAGCTTGGTCCAGGATAGCAATCAGCCCCAGCATTTT | CASSLVQDSNQPQHF | NA | TRBJ1-5 | NA | TRBV5-8
TGCGCCAGCAACGCGATAGAGAACACCGGGGAGCTGTTTTTT | CASNAIENTGELFF | NA | TRBJ2-2 | NA | TRBV5-1
TGTGCCAGTAGTATGGTGGGCATTAGGAATCAGCCCCAGCATTTT | CASSMVGIRNQPQHF | few | TRBJ1-5 | NA | TRBV19
TGTGCCAGCGCGGGACCAAATCAGCCCCAGCATTTT | CASAGPNQPQHF | NA | TRBJ1-5 | NA | TRBV7-9
TGCGCCAGCGCCCGACTAGCGGATCAAGAGACCCAGTACTTC | CASARLADQETQYF | NA | TRBJ2-5 | TRBD2 | TRBV4-1
TGTGCCAGCAGGGGTGGGGTAGCGTATTCACCCCTCCACTTT | CASRGGVAYSPLHF | NA | TRBJ1-6 | NA | TRBV2
TGTGCCAGCAGCTTCGACACGTACGAGCAGTACTTC | CASSFDTYEQYF | NA | TRBJ2-7 | NA | TRBV5-5
TGCGCCAGCAGCTGGGACAGGACGCGCGAGCAGTACTTC | CASSWDRTREQYF | NA | TRBJ2-7 | TRBD1 | TRBV5-1
TGTGCCAGCAGCTTGATCGGGAAGGACCTGCGGATTGGTGGCTACACCTTC | CASSLIGKDLRIGGYTF | NA | TRBJ1-2 | NA | TRBV6-2/TRBV6-3
TGTGCCAGCAGTTTTTCGGCAGGGTGGCGCTACACCTTC | CASSFSAGWRYTF | few | TRBJ1-2 | NA | TRBV12-3/TRBV12-4
TGTGCCAGCAGTGCCCTCGACAGGGGTGACACTGAAGCTTTCTTT | CASSALDRGDTEAFF | NA | TRBJ1-1 | TRBD1 | TRBV25-1
TGTGCCAGCAGCTTTTTTGGTACAGGAAGGAGTGAAGCTTTCTTT | CASSFFGTGRSEAFF | NA | TRBJ1-1 | NA | TRBV7-9
TGTGCCAGCACCGGACAGGGGACTTATCAGCCCCAGCATTTT | CASTGQGTYQPQHF | NA | TRBJ1-5 | TRBD1 | TRBV6-5
TGTGCCAGCTCACCTCTAAACGGGGACACTGAAGCTTTCTTT | CASSPLNGDTEAFF | NA | TRBJ1-1 | NA | TRBV18
TGTGCCAGCAGCGTCGACAGGGGCACCTACAATGAGCAGTTCTTC | CASSVDRGTYNEQFF | once | TRBJ2-1 | TRBD1 | TRBV6-5
TGTGCCAGCAGTGAAGTGGCTGGCACTGAAGCTTTCTTT | CASSEVAGTEAFF | once | TRBJ1-1 | NA | TRBV6-1
TGTGCCAGCAGCGGCGAACCCAATCTTGGAAACACCATATATTTT | CASSGEPNLGNTIYF | NA | TRBJ1-3 | NA | TRBV9
TGTGCCAGCAGTTTAATGGGGACAGGGTTCGGGGAAAAACTGTTTTTT | CASSLMGTGFGEKLFF | NA | TRBJ1-4 | TRBD1 | TRBV27
TGTGCCAGCAGCGTGAGGGCACCGAGCTCCTACAATGAGCAGTTCTTC | CASSVRAPSSYNEQFF | NA | TRBJ2-1 | NA | TRBV9
TGTGCCACCAGTGATTTAGCGGAGACCCAGTACTTC | CATSDLAETQYF | NA | TRBJ2-5 | NA | TRBV24-1
TGTGCCAGCAGCTTCAGGGCTCATAGCAATCAGCCCCAGCATTTT | CASSFRAHSNQPQHF | NA | TRBJ1-5 | NA | TRBV7-2
TGTGCCAGCAGGGACAGGGGGCCAACTAATGAAAAACTGTTTTTT | CASRDRGPTNEKLFF | NA | TRBJ1-4 | TRBD1 | TRBV6-5
TGTGCCAGCAGTACTACGAGGGAGGGTGAGCAGTTCTTC | CASSTTREGEQFF | few | TRBJ2-1 | TRBD2 | TRBV6-4
TGTGCCAGCAGTTACTCGATCCTTGAGCGGGGCTACACCTTC | CASSYSILERGYTF | NA | TRBJ1-2 | NA | TRBV6-2/TRBV6-3
TGTGCCAGCAGCCCGGAGATCACCTCTATGGGCTACACCTTC | CASSPEITSMGYTF | NA | TRBJ1-2 | NA | TRBV3-1/TRBV3-2
TGCAGCGCCGAAGGGGGCTCGGGAACTGAAGCTTTCTTT | CSAEGGSGTEAFF | NA | TRBJ1-1 | TRBD1 | TRBV29-1